This TCR beta chain was obtained from a study of shared clonotypes between healthy human individuals (dated by TCRdb to about 2020). For the wider study: The cohort comprised a couple of women and a few men aged 18 to 49 years. Per donor, three plates each were used for CD4 naive and CD4 memory, two for CD8 naive, and one for CD8 memory. To estimate repertoire size and how much clonotype sharing occurs between individuals, the study deeply sequenced the blood TCR repertoires of five healthy adults. To increase sequencing depth and limit assay-specific biases, TCR repertoire library preparation and sequencing were carried out by different laboratories using diverse techniques. Each donor's leukapheresis produced roughly between roughly 0.9 and 8.9 billion PBMCs.

As to this clone: The antigen it recognizes is unknown. Base qualities are not at hand, and no much larger clone is one base apart.

Overall results and qualifications from the work: Incomplete sequencing was indicated by rarefaction of sorted-subset datasets, despite the large sequencing depth. Sampling was restricted to blood, and TCR repertoires in tissue are likely to differ from TCR repertoires in blood. Pairwise subsampling indicated that sequencing depth was expected to affect the degree of clonotype sharing among donors. Higher generation probabilities were observed for clonotypes shared by all four sorted-subset donors than for non-shared clonotypes. Because the study included a small number of donors, the genetic and exposure-history diversity represented was limited. Across a few donors, 4.5% to 6.5% of naive CD4, roughly 3.3% of naive CD8, approximately 2.5% of memory CD4, and roughly 0.41% of memory CD8 clonotypes were shared. Naive subsets generally had larger estimated clonotype richness than memory subsets.

Donors were healthy HIV-negative adults with no recently reported acute infections or vaccinations. Every donor was a Caucasian adult living in Nashville, Tennessee, USA. Magnetic negative selection was used to enrich CD4+ T cells, after which naive cells were positively selected on CD45RA and the negative fraction became the memory subset. Blood was obtained by leukapheresis, after which PBMCs were separated by Ficoll-Histopaque density gradient centrifugation and cryopreserved in liquid nitrogen vapor phase. Analytical flow cytometry was used to check the purity and quantity of every magnetically sorted T cell population. Each sorted fraction had its genomic DNA isolated and then quantified by UV absorbance on a Nanodrop 2000c. TCR CDR3 regions were amplified from genomic DNA by multiplex PCR using the deep immunoSEQ assay. For each cell subset, the extracted genomic DNA was distributed evenly across all wells of several immunoSEQ 96-well plates, and each plate served as one replicate. Each replicate PCR for sorted subsets received around 200 ng genomic DNA, equal to tens of thousands of T cell genomes. Purified libraries were quantified with a Qubit 3.0 fluorometer, sized on a Bioanalyzer 2100, and re-quantified with the KAPA Library Quantification kit. A separate single-read 150-cycle Illumina NextSeq 550 flow cell was used to sequence each immunoSEQ 96-well plate. Per the source publication's procedure: Because only junctional sequences without quality scores were contained in the immunoSEQ output, filtering matching that applied to full-length reads could not be performed. To assign V/J genes and CDR3, sequences were annotated against IMGT germline references using PyIR, a Python wrapper for IgBLAST v1.9. Reads were removed for weak V/J assignments (E-value above 1e-6), missing CDR3, stop codons, out-of-frame junctions, or ambiguous translated residues. V3J clonotypes were defined by identical inferred V gene, J gene, and CDR3 amino acid sequence. Percentage overlap between repertoires was calculated by dividing the number of shared unique clonotypes by the size of the smaller repertoire. Repertoire richness was assessed with RTK rarefaction, the Chao1 estimator, and Recon v2.1 estimates of unobserved clonotypes. For all TCRbeta clonotypes obtained by the gDNA method from several donors, generation probabilities were computed with OLGA. Imported from immuneACCESS, the table was reduced by TCRdb to in-frame sequences with V and J called. These copies leave out some clones; in studies compared against another copy, an unresolved V gene accounts for under half, and the cause of the remainder is not known. The V and J calls and clone size are taken from that table; D and trimming were inferred from the DNA. The sample includes about 2 million clones, with 85% to 95% observed a single time. 0.1% to 0.15% of the sample is in the top ten clones.

From the cysteine up to the phenylalanine, the CDR3 has a length of 15 residues. Of the read, only the CDR3 DNA is kept; its 45 bases are in frame from base 1. Germline trimming: 7 bases from V, 3 bases from J; junction bases outside gene matches: 10. CDR1 and CDR2, per the germline V gene, are SQVTM and ANQGSEA. The V and J genes are TRBV29-1 and TRBJ2-2, and 8 junction bases match TRBD2. The TCR originated in a man aged 18 to 35 in good health. The sample comprised naive CD4+ T cells sorted from blood. What the cell subset or site label conveys for this sample: CD45RA+ positively selected. The DNA is as follows: TGCAGCGCCCTTAGCGGGAACGGTGACACCGGGGAGCTGTTTTTT. Its protein reads: CSALSGNGDTGELFF.